This T cell receptor beta chain was sequenced for a study of blood T cells in healthy people across ages. Study-wide results and limits: Donor CMV status was unknown, possibly confounding expanded clonotype changes. Long-lived donors carried more naive CD4+ cells and greater diversity than aged donors.

The CDR3 runs 15 residues. Trimming took off 0 bases at V and 4 bases at J, with 11 bases between the two ends. The germline gives CDR1 SGDLS, CDR2 YYNGEE. Primed by a sample-barcoded 5' primer and a J-beta primer mix, a second PCR proceeded for 7 to 11 cycles. MiXCR, applied by TCRdb to the 5' RACE reads, yields one record per CDR3 protein. The table records 600,000 to 900,000 distinct CDR3 sequences, roughly 24% of them present only once. With regard to this clonotype: The target antigen is unknown.

The sample was also reused in another study, on T cells of mothers and their children.

The sequenced sample consisted of blood. The receptor comes from a boy between 5 and 17 years old in good health. This rearrangement joins TRBV9 to TRBJ1-5; the D gene is possibly TRBD1 (6 bases). CDR3 amino acids: CASSVAPTGNQPQHF. CDR3 in DNA: TGTGCCAGCAGCGTAGCCCCGACAGGAAATCAGCCCCAGCATTTT.